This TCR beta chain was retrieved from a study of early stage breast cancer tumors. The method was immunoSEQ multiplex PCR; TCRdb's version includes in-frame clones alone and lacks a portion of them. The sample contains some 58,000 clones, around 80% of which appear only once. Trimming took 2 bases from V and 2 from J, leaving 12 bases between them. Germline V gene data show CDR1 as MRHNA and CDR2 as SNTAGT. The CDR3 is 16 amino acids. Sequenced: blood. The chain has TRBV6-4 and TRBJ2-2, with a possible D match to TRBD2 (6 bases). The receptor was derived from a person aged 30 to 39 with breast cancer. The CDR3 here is CASSDSLAVNTGELFF. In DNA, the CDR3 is TGTGCCAGCAGTGACAGTTTAGCGGTCAACACCGGGGAGCTGTTTTTT.